This T cell receptor beta chain originates from a study of T cell responses to AZD1222 COVID-19 vaccine. Broader study findings: AZD1222 recipients seropositive at baseline numbered only 5 to 7. In a largely white British group with more females than males, clonal diversity was possibly underestimated.

Using immunoSEQ multiplex PCR, the repertoire was profiled, and TCRdb retains in-frame clones only, with some absent. Here the sample spans 100,000 to 150,000 clones, roughly 90% being singletons. Points on this clone: What it binds is unknown.

This TCR was sampled from an adult in good health. Sequencing was performed on peripheral blood, taken on day 0 of AZD1222 vaccination.

This CDR3 is CAWSVLGGYTF. Here the CDR3 DNA reads TGTGCCTGGAGTGTTTTGGGTGGCTACACCTTC. The chain joins TRBV30 to TRBJ1-2; D unclear. In germline, CDR1 is GTSNPN, CDR2 SVGIG (reference sequence). This CDR3 contains 11 residues. Deletions cut 0 bases from V and 7 bases from J, with 6 bases between.